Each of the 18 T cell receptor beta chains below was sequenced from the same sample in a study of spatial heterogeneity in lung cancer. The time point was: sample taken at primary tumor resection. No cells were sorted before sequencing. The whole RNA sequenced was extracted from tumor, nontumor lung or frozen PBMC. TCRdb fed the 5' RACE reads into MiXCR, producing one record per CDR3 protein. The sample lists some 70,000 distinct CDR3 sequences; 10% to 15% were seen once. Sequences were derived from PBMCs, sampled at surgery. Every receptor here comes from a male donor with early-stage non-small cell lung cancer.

The CDR3 reads CASSLRFPAGGEQFF. The DNA of the CDR3 is TGTGCCAGCAGTTTAAGATTCCCAGCGGGAGGTGAGCAGTTCTTC. The chain uses TRBV12-3 or TRBV12-4 and TRBJ2-1; 9 nucleotides align to TRBD2. V lost 2 bases and J lost 9; bases outside the gene matches: 8. This CDR3 has 15 amino acids.

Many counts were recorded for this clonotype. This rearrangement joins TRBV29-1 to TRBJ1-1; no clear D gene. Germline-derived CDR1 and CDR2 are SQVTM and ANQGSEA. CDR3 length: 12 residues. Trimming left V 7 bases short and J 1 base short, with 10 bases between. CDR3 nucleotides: TGCAGCGCGACCTTCGAGAACACTGAAGCTTTCTTT. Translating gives CSATFENTEAFF.

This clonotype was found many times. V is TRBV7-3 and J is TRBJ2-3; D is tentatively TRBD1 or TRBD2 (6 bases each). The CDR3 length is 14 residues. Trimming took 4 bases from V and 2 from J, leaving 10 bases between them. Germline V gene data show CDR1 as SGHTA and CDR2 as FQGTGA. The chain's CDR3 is CASSYGGATDTQYF. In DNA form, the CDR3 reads TGTGCCAGCAGCTACGGGGGCGCCACAGATACGCAGTATTTT.

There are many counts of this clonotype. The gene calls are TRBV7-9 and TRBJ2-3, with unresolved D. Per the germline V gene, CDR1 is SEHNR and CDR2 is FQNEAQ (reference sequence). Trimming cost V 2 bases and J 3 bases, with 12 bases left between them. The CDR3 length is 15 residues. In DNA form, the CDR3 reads TGTGCCAGCAGCTTAAATACTCCCTCTACAGATACGCAGTATTTT. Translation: CASSLNTPSTDTQYF.

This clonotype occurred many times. The chain's CDR3 is CASSAGSGASYEQYF. In DNA, the CDR3 is TGTGCCAGTAGCGCCGGATCGGGAGCCTCCTACGAGCAGTACTTC. The chain is built from TRBV19 and TRBJ2-7, with TRBD2 as a possible D gene (6 bases). Per germline, CDR1 LNHDA and CDR2 SQIVND (reference sequence). Trimming left V 6 bases short and J 0 bases short, with 15 bases between. The CDR3 loop spans 15 amino acids.

The DNA for the CDR3 is TGTGCCTGGAGTGCACTAGCGGGAGCCTACAATGAGCAGTTCTTC. Its protein product is CAWSALAGAYNEQFF. The chain is built from TRBV30 and TRBJ2-1; 11 positions match TRBD2. The CDR3 length is 15 residues. Germline V lookup: CDR1 GTSNPN, CDR2 SVGIG (reference sequence). J lost 2 bases, V lost 1 base, and 1 base had no gene match.

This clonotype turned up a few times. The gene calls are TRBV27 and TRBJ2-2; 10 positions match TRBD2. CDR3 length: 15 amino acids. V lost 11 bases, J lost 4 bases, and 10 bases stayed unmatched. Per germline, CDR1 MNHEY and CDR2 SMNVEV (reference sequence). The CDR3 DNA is TGTGCCTCCCGACTTGGACTAGCGGCCACCGGGGAGCTGTTTTTT. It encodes CASRLGLAATGELFF.

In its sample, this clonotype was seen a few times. The CDR3 DNA sequence: TGTGCCAGCAGTGTGCAGGACGAGCAGTACTTC. It codes for CASSVQDEQYF. The chain links TRBV2 to TRBJ2-7; D unclear. Germline V lookup: CDR1 SNHLY, CDR2 FYNNEI. CDR3 length: 11 amino acids. V was shortened by 4 bases and J by 5 bases, with 6 bases between the two germline ends.

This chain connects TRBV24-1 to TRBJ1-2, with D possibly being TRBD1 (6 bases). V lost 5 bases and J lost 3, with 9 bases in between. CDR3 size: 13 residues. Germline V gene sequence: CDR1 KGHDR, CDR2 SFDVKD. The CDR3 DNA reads TGTGCCACCAGTGTGTCAGGGGACTATGGCTACACCTTC. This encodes CATSVSGDYGYTF.

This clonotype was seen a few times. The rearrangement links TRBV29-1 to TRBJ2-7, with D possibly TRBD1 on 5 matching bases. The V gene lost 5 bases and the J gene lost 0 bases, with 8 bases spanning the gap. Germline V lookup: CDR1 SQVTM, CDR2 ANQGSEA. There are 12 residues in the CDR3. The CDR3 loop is CSVWTFSYEQYF. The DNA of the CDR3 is TGCAGCGTTTGGACATTCTCCTACGAGCAGTACTTC.

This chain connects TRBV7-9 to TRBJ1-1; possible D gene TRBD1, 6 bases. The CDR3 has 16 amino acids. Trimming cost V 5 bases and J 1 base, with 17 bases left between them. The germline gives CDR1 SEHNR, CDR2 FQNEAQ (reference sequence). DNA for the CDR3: TGTGCCAGCAGCCCGAAGAGGGACACCTCGAACACTGAAGCTTTCTTT. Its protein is CASSPKRDTSNTEAFF.

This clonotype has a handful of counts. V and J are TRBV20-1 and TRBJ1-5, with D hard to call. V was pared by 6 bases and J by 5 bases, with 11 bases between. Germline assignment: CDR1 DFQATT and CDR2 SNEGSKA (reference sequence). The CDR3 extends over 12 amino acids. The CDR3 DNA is TGCAGTGCGAGGACTAACGATCAGCCCCAGCATTTT. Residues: CSARTNDQPQHF.

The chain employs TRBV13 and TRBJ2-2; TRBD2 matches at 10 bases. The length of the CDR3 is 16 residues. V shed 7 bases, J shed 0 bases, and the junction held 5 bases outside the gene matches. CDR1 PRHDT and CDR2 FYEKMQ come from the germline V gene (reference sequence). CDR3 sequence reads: CASTSGLAANTGELFF. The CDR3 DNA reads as TGTGCCAGCACCTCAGGACTAGCGGCGAACACCGGGGAGCTGTTTTTT.

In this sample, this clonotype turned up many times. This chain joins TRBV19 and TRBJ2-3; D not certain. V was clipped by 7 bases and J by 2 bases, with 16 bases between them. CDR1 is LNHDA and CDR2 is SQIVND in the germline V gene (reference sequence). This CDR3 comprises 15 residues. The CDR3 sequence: CASISPGPFTDTQYF. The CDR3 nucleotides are TGTGCCAGTATCTCCCCCGGTCCTTTCACAGATACGCAGTATTTT.

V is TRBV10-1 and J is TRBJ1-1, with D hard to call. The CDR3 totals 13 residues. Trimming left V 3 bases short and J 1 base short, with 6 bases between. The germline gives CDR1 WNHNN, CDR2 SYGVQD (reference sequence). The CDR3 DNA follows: TGCGCCAGCAGTGAAAAACCGAACACTGAAGCTTTCTTT. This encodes CASSEKPNTEAFF.

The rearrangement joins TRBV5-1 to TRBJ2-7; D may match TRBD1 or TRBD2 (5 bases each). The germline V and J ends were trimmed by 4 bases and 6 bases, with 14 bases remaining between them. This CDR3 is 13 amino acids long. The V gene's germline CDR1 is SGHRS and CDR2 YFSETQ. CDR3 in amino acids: CASSARDQGEQYF. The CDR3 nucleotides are TGCGCCAGCAGCGCCCGGGACCAAGGCGAGCAGTACTTC.

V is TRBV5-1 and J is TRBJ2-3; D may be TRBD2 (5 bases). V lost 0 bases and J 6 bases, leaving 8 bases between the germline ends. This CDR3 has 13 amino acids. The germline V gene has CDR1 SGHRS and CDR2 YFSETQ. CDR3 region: CASSLALVDTQYF. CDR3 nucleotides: TGCGCCAGCAGCTTGGCACTAGTTGATACGCAGTATTTT. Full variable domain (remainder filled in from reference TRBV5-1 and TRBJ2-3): KAGVTQTPRYLIKTRGQQVTLSCSPISGHRSVSWYQQTPGQGLQFLFEYFSETQRNKGNFPGRFSGRQFSNSRSEMNVSTLELGDSALYLCASSLALVDTQYFGPGTRLTVL.

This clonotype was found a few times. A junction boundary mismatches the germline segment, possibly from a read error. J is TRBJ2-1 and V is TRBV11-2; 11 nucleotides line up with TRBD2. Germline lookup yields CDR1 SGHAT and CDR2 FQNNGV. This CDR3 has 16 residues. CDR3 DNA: TGTGTCAGCAGCCCTCCGGGACTAGCGGACTACAATGAGCAGTTCTTC. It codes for CVSSPPGLADYNEQFF.